The 8 T cell receptor beta chains below come from one sample, sequenced in a study of radiotherapy plus CTLA-4 blockade in lung cancer. Clones were sequenced by immunoSEQ multiplex PCR, and TCRdb holds only the in-frame ones, with some missing. The sample holds about 73,000 clones; around 86% are singletons and the top ten take 35% to 50%. The specimen was peripheral blood, collected from a patient treated with radiotherapy plus ipilimumab. The receptors come from a human donor with non-small cell lung cancer that progressed on radiotherapy plus ipilimumab.

This chain links TRBV28 with TRBJ1-5; D gene unclear. The CDR3 spans 13 residues. Trimming stripped 1 base from V and 6 bases from J, with 7 bases between. Germline V lookup: CDR1 MDHEN, CDR2 SYDVKM. CDR3 bases: TGTGCCAGCAGTTTATCAGGTTTTCAGCCCCAGCATTTT. Translated, it gives CASSLSGFQPQHF.

The CDR3: CASSPARTGTQQYV. Written as DNA, the CDR3 is TGTGCCAGCAGTCCCGCCCGGACCGGGACTCAGCAGTACGTC. This chain connects TRBV28 to TRBJ2-7; maybe TRBD2 (6 bases). The CDR3 extends over 14 amino acids. Trimming removed 5 bases from V and 8 bases from J, with 19 bases in between. In germline, CDR1 is MDHEN, CDR2 SYDVKM.

V and J are TRBV5-1 and TRBJ2-7; unclear D gene. The germline V gene has CDR1 SGHRS and CDR2 YFSETQ. Trimming stripped 2 bases from V and 7 bases from J, with 13 bases between. This CDR3 is 13 amino acids long. CDR3 in DNA: TGCGCCAGCAGCTTTGATCGTTCGAGGGAGCAGTACTTC. Protein product: CASSFDRSREQYF. The entire variable domain, with the rest obtained from reference TRBV5-1 and TRBJ2-7, is as follows: KAGVTQTPRYLIKTRGQQVTLSCSPISGHRSVSWYQQTPGQGLQFLFEYFSETQRNKGNFPGRFSGRQFSNSRSEMNVSTLELGDSALYLCASSFDRSREQYFGPGTRLTVT.

This chain connects TRBV11-2 to TRBJ1-1, with 8 bases lining up with TRBD1. The ends lost 4 bases at V and 3 bases at J; junction bases unmatched: 10. The CDR3 is made up of 16 amino acids. The germline V gene encodes CDR1 SGHAT and CDR2 FQNNGV. The DNA of the CDR3 is TGTGCCAGCAGCTCTCGATGGGACAGGAGAGACACTGAAGCTTTCTTT. Its protein product is CASSSRWDRRDTEAFF. Drawing the rest from reference TRBV11-2 and TRBJ1-1, the complete variable domain is EAGVAQSPRYKIIEKRQSVAFWCNPISGHATLYWYQQILGQGPKLLIQFQNNGVVDDSQLPKDRFSAERLKGVDSTLKIQPAKLEDSAVYLCASSSRWDRRDTEAFFGQGTRLTVV.

V usage is TRBV7-2 and J usage is TRBJ2-1, with D tentatively TRBD1 (5 bases). Trimming left V 4 bases short and J 6 bases short, with 7 bases between. CDR3 length: 12 residues. In germline, CDR1 is SGHTA, CDR2 FQGNSA. In nucleotides, the CDR3 is TGTGCCAGCAGCTCGACAGTCAATGAGCAGTTCTTC. Translated: CASSSTVNEQFF.

This clone has just a few counts. This chain connects TRBV7-9 to TRBJ2-2; the match to TRBD2 covers 9 bases. V gave up 5 bases and J gave up 5 bases; unmatched junction bases: 9. This CDR3 has 16 amino acids. CDR1 is SEHNR, CDR2 FQNEAQ, per germline (reference sequence). CDR3 sequence (DNA): TGTGCCAGCAGCACAATAGCGGGAGTAAGGACCGGGGAGCTGTTTTTT. Encoded protein: CASSTIAGVRTGELFF.

A single count supports this clone. V is TRBV28 and J is TRBJ1-2; 7 positions agree with TRBD1. Germline lookup yields CDR1 MDHEN and CDR2 SYDVKM. This CDR3 region has 14 residues. V shed 6 bases and J 5 bases; nucleotides not matched to a gene: 9. CDR3 residues: CASSNSGTAYGYTF. In nucleotides, the CDR3 is TGTGCCAGCAGCAATTCCGGGACAGCGTATGGCTACACCTTC.

The J gene is TRBJ2-3, the V gene TRBV10-1, with 8 bases identical to TRBD1. CDR1 and CDR2 from the germline V gene are WNHNN and SYGVQD (reference sequence). Trimming took 8 bases from V and 2 from J; bases not matched to a gene: 9. The CDR3 runs 15 residues. The DNA for the CDR3 is TGCGCCAGCTCCTTGGGACAGGCTCACACAGATACGCAGTATTTT. Its protein product is CASSLGQAHTDTQYF.